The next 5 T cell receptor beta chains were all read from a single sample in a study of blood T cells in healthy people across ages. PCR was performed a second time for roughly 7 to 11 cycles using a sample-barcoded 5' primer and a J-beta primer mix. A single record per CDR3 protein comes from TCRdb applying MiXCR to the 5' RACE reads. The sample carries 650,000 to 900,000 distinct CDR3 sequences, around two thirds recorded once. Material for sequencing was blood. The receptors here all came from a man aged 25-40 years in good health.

For the CDR3, the DNA is TGTGCCAGCAGCGCCTTTTACGGACGTACCTCTGGGGCCAACGTCCTGACTTTC. It codes for CASSAFYGRTSGANVLTF. The chain recombines TRBV9 with TRBJ2-6; D not certain. V lost 3 bases and J lost 0, with 16 bases in between. The CDR3 is made up of 18 amino acids. Germline CDR1 and CDR2: SGDLS and YYNGEE.

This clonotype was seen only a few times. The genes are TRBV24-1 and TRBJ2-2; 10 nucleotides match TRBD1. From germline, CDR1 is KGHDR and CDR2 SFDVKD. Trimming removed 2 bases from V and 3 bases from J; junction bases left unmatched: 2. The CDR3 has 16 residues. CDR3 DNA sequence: TGTGCCACCAGTGATTGGGGGACAGGGGACACCGGGGAGCTGTTTTTT. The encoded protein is CATSDWGTGDTGELFF.

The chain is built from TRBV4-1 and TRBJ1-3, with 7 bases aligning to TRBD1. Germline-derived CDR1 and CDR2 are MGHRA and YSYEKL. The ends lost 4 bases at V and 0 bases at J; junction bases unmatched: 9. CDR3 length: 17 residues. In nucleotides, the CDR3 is TGCGCCAGCAGCCTGGGGACAGCTTCATACTCTGGAAACACCATATATTTT. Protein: CASSLGTASYSGNTIYF.

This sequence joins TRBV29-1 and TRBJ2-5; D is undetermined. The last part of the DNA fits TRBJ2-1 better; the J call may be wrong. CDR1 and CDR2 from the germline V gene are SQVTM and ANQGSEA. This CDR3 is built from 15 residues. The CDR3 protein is CSVESPGSYQETQFF. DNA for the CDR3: TGCAGCGTTGAGTCACCGGGCAGTTATCAAGAGACCCAGTTCTTC.

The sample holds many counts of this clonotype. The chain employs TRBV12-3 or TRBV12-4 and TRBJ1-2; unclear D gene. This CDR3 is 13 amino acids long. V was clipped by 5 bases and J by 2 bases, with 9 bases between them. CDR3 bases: TGTGCCAGCAGTCGAGACACAAACTATGGCTACACCTTC. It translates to CASSRDTNYGYTF.